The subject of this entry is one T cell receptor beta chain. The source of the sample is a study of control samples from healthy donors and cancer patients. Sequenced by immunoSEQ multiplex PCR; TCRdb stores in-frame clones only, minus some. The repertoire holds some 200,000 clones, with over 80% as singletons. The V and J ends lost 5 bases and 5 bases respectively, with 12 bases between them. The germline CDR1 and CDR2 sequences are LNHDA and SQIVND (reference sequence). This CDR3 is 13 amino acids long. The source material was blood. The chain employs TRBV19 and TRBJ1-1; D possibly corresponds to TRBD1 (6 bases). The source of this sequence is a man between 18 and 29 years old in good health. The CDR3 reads CASSFLRGTEAFF. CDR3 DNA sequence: TGTGCCAGTAGTTTTCTCAGGGGTACTGAAGCTTTCTTT.